This is a list of T cell receptor beta chains from one sample in a study of blood T cell repertoires in COVID-19. Using immunoSEQ multiplex PCR, the repertoire was profiled, and TCRdb retains in-frame clones only, with some absent. The repertoire holds about 59,000 clones, with 79% as singletons. Sequencing was carried out using peripheral blood. Receptor source: a man aged 60 to 69 with acute or convalescent COVID-19. Both conserved end residues are part of each CDR3. The D gene is left open where the match is weak. Size is omitted from some rows. Given values are once, few, many or a class for expanded clones.

V gene	clone size	J gene	D gene	CDR3 protein	CDR3 DNA
TRBV7-3	-	TRBJ2-1	-	CASSPYGSYNEQFF	TGTGCCAGCAGCCCTTATGGCAGCTACAATGAGCAGTTCTTC
TRBV29-1	few	TRBJ1-5	-	CSVGVSGQPQHF	TGCAGCGTTGGGGTTTCGGGTCAGCCCCAGCATTTT
TRBV4-1	-	TRBJ1-2	-	CASSQDKPSYGYTF	TGCGCCAGCAGCCAAGATAAGCCGAGCTATGGCTACACCTTC
TRBV28	-	TRBJ2-7	TRBD2	CASSTSGGGSYEQYF	TGTGCCAGCAGTACCTCCGGCGGGGGATCCTACGAGCAGTACTTC
TRBV5-6	-	TRBJ2-7	TRBD1	CASSFGTAISYEQYF	TGTGCCAGCAGCTTCGGGACAGCAATCTCCTACGAGCAGTACTTC
TRBV5-1	-	TRBJ1-3	-	CASSLAVGGAGNTIYF	TGCGCCAGCAGCTTGGCCGTGGGAGGCGCTGGAAACACCATATATTTT
TRBV11-2	-	TRBJ1-5	TRBD1	CASSSGTDQHF	TGTGCCAGCAGCTCCGGGACAGACCAGCATTTT
TRBV7-2	-	TRBJ2-3	TRBD1	CASSGTGGTDTQYF	TGTGCCAGCAGCGGGACAGGGGGCACAGATACGCAGTATTTT
TRBV10-2	-	TRBJ2-2	-	CASRLSAGELFF	TGCGCCAGCAGGTTGTCCGCCGGGGAGCTGTTTTTT
TRBV7-2	-	TRBJ1-1	-	CASSLLGNTEAFF	TGTGCCAGCAGCTTACTAGGGAACACTGAAGCTTTCTTT
TRBV4-3	-	TRBJ2-1	-	CASSQEKAESSYNEQFF	TGCGCCAGCAGCCAAGAAAAGGCGGAAAGCTCCTACAATGAGCAGTTCTTC